A single sample is the source of the 9 T cell receptor beta chains below, sequenced in a study of CD8 T cells in ankylosing spondylitis. One entry per CDR3 protein results from TCRdb running MiXCR on the 5' RACE reads. The sample consists of roughly 130,000 distinct CDR3 sequences, approximately 14% of them appearing once. The sequencing sample was made of blood, either unsorted or a sorted T cell fraction (not recorded which). All receptors derive from a female donor with ankylosing spondylitis or in good health (not recorded which).

There are a few counts of this clonotype. This sequence joins TRBV3-1 and TRBJ2-3, with a weak D call TRBD1 (5 bases). The V and J ends lost 8 bases and 0 bases respectively, with 12 bases between them. Germline assignment: CDR1 LGHDT and CDR2 YNNKEL (reference sequence). CDR3 length: 14 amino acids. CDR3 sequence: CASLQGLSTDTQYF. The CDR3 region has the DNA TGTGCCAGCCTTCAGGGCCTGAGCACAGATACGCAGTATTTT.

Ten or more counts support this clonotype. V usage is TRBV7-3 and J usage is TRBJ2-1; D is unresolved. The germline CDR1 and CDR2 sequences are SGHTA and FQGTGA. The CDR3 spans 13 residues. V was cut by 8 bases and J by 0 bases, with 8 bases left in between. The CDR3 spells CASSANSYNEQFF. As DNA, the CDR3 is TGTGCCAGCTCGGCGAACTCCTACAATGAGCAGTTCTTC.

This clonotype was detected ten times or more. This rearrangement joins TRBV10-3 to TRBJ2-1; the match to TRBD2 covers 8 bases. Germline assignment: CDR1 ENHRY and CDR2 SYGVKD. The CDR3 runs to 15 residues. With 4 bases clipped from V and 6 bases from J, the junction kept 8 bases outside the gene matches. The CDR3 here is CAISVQAGVGNEQFF. DNA of the CDR3: TGTGCCATCAGTGTGCAAGCGGGAGTCGGCAATGAGCAGTTCTTC.

This rearrangement joins TRBV30 to TRBJ2-1, with 8 bases identical to TRBD2. The CDR3 spans 16 residues. V lost 2 bases to trimming and J lost 7 bases; unmatched junction nucleotides: 13. Germline V gene data show CDR1 as GTSNPN and CDR2 as SVGIG (reference sequence). Here the CDR3 DNA reads TGTGCCTGGAGTTTGGTAGGCACTAGCGGAATTAATGAGCAGTTCTTC. It is translated as CAWSLVGTSGINEQFF.

In this sample, this clonotype turned up a few times. This chain uses TRBV7-6 with TRBJ1-3; TRBD1 is a possible D gene (5 bases). Per germline, CDR1 SGHVS and CDR2 FNYEAQ. V lost 2 bases, J lost 3 bases, and 11 bases lay in between. CDR3 length: 15 amino acids. Here the CDR3 reads CASSLQGIGGNTIYF. CDR3 sequence (DNA): TGTGCCAGCAGCTTACAGGGAATAGGTGGAAACACCATATATTTT.

This rearrangement joins TRBV5-1 to TRBJ2-1; D unresolved. Germline lookup yields CDR1 SGHRS and CDR2 YFSETQ. The CDR3 totals 14 residues. Trimming removed 1 base from V and 6 bases from J, with 11 bases in between. The CDR3 region has the DNA TGCGCCAGCAGCTTGCCCTTGAGTAGCAATGAGCAGTTCTTC. Translation: CASSLPLSSNEQFF. Full variable domain (outside the CDR3, taken from reference TRBV5-1 and TRBJ2-1): KAGVTQTPRYLIKTRGQQVTLSCSPISGHRSVSWYQQTPGQGLQFLFEYFSETQRNKGNFPGRFSGRQFSNSRSEMNVSTLELGDSALYLCASSLPLSSNEQFFGPGTRLTVL.

The chain uses TRBV3-1 and TRBJ1-1; perhaps TRBD1 as D (5 bases). CDR1 LGHDT and CDR2 YNNKEL come from the germline V gene (reference sequence). CDR3 length: 13 residues. The germline V and J ends were trimmed by 7 bases and 1 base, with 10 bases remaining between them. CDR3 loop: CASTHGQNTEAFF. The DNA of the CDR3 is TGTGCCAGCACCCACGGACAGAACACTGAAGCTTTCTTT. The whole variable domain, filled in from reference TRBV3-1 and TRBJ1-1, reads DTAVSQTPKYLVTQMGNDKSIKCEQNLGHDTMYWYKQDSKKFLKIMFSYNNKELIINETVPNRFSPKSPDKAHLNLHINSLELGDSAVYFCASTHGQNTEAFFGQGTRLTVV.

There are many counts of this clonotype. The chain employs TRBV5-1 and TRBJ2-1; TRBD2 matches 13 bases. CDR1 is SGHRS and CDR2 is YFSETQ in the germline V gene. This CDR3 region has 19 residues. Losses at the gene ends were 4 bases for V and 0 bases for J; bases not matched to a gene: 10. This chain's CDR3 is CASSPRTSGGPSSYNEQFF. As DNA, the CDR3 is TGCGCCAGCAGCCCGCGGACTAGCGGGGGCCCGAGCTCCTACAATGAGCAGTTCTTC. Supplemented by reference TRBV5-1 and TRBJ2-1, the full variable domain reads KAGVTQTPRYLIKTRGQQVTLSCSPISGHRSVSWYQQTPGQGLQFLFEYFSETQRNKGNFPGRFSGRQFSNSRSEMNVSTLELGDSALYLCASSPRTSGGPSSYNEQFFGPGTRLTVL.

This clonotype was counted between two and nine times. The rearrangement uses TRBV3-1 and TRBJ2-3, with 12 bases fitting TRBD1. Germline V gene lookup returns CDR1 LGHDT and CDR2 YNNKEL (reference sequence). This CDR3 spans 17 amino acids. V gave up 1 base and J gave up 6 bases; unmatched junction bases: 8. The CDR3 DNA reads as TGTGCCAGCAGCCAAGCCGCGGGACAGGGGGCTTGGGATACGCAGTATTTT. Translating it yields CASSQAAGQGAWDTQYF.